The rows below give T cell receptor beta chains drawn from one sample of a study of human versus mouse CDR3 diversity and MHC coevolution. Method: immunoSEQ multiplex PCR; TCRdb's copy keeps in-frame clones and lacks some. The sample lists about 60,000 clones, roughly 93% seen once, with 15% to 20% in the top ten. Source material: naive CD4+ T cells from blood. Receptors originate from a person between 60 and 69 years old in good health. The CDR3 runs from the conserved cysteine through the conserved F or W. The D gene is left open where the match is weak. Size is stated for part of the rows, as once, few or many counts, or as a class when the clone is expanded.

cdr3_nt: TGCAGCGTTTTTGGCGTGGGACTGAATTACTACGAGCAGTACTTC
cdr3_aa: CSVFGVGLNYYEQYF
v_call: TRBV29-1
j_call: TRBJ2-7
clone_size: .
d_call: .

cdr3_nt: TGTGCCAGCAGTTGGGGGACGGGGACTAGCGGGAGGGCCATGGCCAAAAACATTCAGTACTTC
cdr3_aa: CASSWGTGTSGRAMAKNIQYF
v_call: TRBV28
j_call: TRBJ2-4
clone_size: .
d_call: TRBD2

cdr3_nt: TGTGCCATCAGTGCCACAGGGGCGTACGAGCAGTACTTC
cdr3_aa: CAISATGAYEQYF
v_call: TRBV10-3
j_call: TRBJ2-7
clone_size: .
d_call: TRBD1

cdr3_nt: TGTGCCATCAGCGAGGGACAGGGTTCACCCCTCCACTTT
cdr3_aa: CAISEGQGSPLHF
v_call: TRBV10-3
j_call: TRBJ1-6
clone_size: .
d_call: TRBD1

cdr3_nt: TGTGCCAGCAGCCAAGCCTCCCACCCAGGTACTCTGAACACTGAAGCTTTCTTT
cdr3_aa: CASSQASHPGTLNTEAFF
v_call: TRBV4-2
j_call: TRBJ1-1
clone_size: .
d_call: .

cdr3_nt: TGTGCCAGCAGTCGGGACAGCTCTGGAAACACCATATATTTT
cdr3_aa: CASSRDSSGNTIYF
v_call: TRBV6-5
j_call: TRBJ1-3
clone_size: .
d_call: TRBD1

cdr3_nt: TGTGCCAGCAGCCAGCCTGGGCCCTACGAGCAGTACTTC
cdr3_aa: CASSQPGPYEQYF
v_call: TRBV5-4
j_call: TRBJ2-7
clone_size: .
d_call: .

cdr3_nt: TGTGCCTGGTCCACCGGGACTAGCGGGGCAGGGGGCTACGAGCAGTACTTC
cdr3_aa: CAWSTGTSGAGGYEQYF
v_call: TRBV30
j_call: TRBJ2-7
clone_size: .
d_call: TRBD2

cdr3_nt: TGTGCCAGCAGCCCTTGGGGCGGACAGGGGGCGGGCAATGAGCAGTTCTTC
cdr3_aa: CASSPWGGQGAGNEQFF
v_call: TRBV27
j_call: TRBJ2-1
clone_size: .
d_call: TRBD1

cdr3_nt: TGTGCCAGTAGTTGGGACAGGACTTCCTACGAGCAGTACTTC
cdr3_aa: CASSWDRTSYEQYF
v_call: TRBV19
j_call: TRBJ2-7
clone_size: .
d_call: TRBD1

cdr3_nt: TGTGCCATCAGCTACTCCCAACAGGCCAATGGCCAGTACTTC
cdr3_aa: CAISYSQQANGQYF
v_call: TRBV10-3
j_call: TRBJ2-7
clone_size: .
d_call: .

cdr3_nt: TGTGCCAGCAGCCCACCCGGGGGAGGGCCAGAGACCCAGTACTTC
cdr3_aa: CASSPPGGGPETQYF
v_call: TRBV5-4
j_call: TRBJ2-5
clone_size: .
d_call: TRBD2

cdr3_nt: TGCGCCAGCTTTACAGCTGCGAACCAAGAGACCCAGTACTTC
cdr3_aa: CASFTAANQETQYF
v_call: TRBV5-1
j_call: TRBJ2-5
clone_size: .
d_call: .

cdr3_nt: TGTGCCAGCAGTGAAGTCGTGGCGGTTACAGATACGCAGTATTTT
cdr3_aa: CASSEVVAVTDTQYF
v_call: TRBV2
j_call: TRBJ2-3
clone_size: .
d_call: .

cdr3_nt: TGTGCCAGCTCCCCGGGACTAGCGGGAACGGATGAGCAGTTCTTC
cdr3_aa: CASSPGLAGTDEQFF
v_call: TRBV18
j_call: TRBJ2-1
clone_size: .
d_call: TRBD2

cdr3_nt: TGTGCCAGCAGTTACGGACAGCAGTATGGCTACACCTTC
cdr3_aa: CASSYGQQYGYTF
v_call: TRBV6-5
j_call: TRBJ1-2
clone_size: .
d_call: .

cdr3_nt: TGCGCCAGCAGCTTGGCCGGGACAGGGGTTCACGAGCAGTACTTC
cdr3_aa: CASSLAGTGVHEQYF
v_call: TRBV5-1
j_call: TRBJ2-7
clone_size: once
d_call: TRBD1

cdr3_nt: TGCGCCAGCAGCCAGCCCCGGGACAGCTTGAATTCACCCCTCCACTTT
cdr3_aa: CASSQPRDSLNSPLHF
v_call: TRBV4-1
j_call: TRBJ1-6
clone_size: .
d_call: TRBD1

cdr3_nt: TGTGCCAGCAGCTTTGGCGCGGAAGAGACCCAGTACTTC
cdr3_aa: CASSFGAEETQYF
v_call: TRBV5-5
j_call: TRBJ2-5
clone_size: .
d_call: .

cdr3_nt: TGTGCCAGCAGTTCAGGGGTTCTTGAGCAGTTCTTC
cdr3_aa: CASSSGVLEQFF
v_call: TRBV2
j_call: TRBJ2-1
clone_size: .
d_call: .

cdr3_nt: TGTGCCAGCAGCTTAGATACAGGGGGGAACACTGAAGCTTTCTTT
cdr3_aa: CASSLDTGGNTEAFF
v_call: TRBV13
j_call: TRBJ1-1
clone_size: .
d_call: TRBD1

cdr3_nt: TGTGCCAGCAGTCCGTACCAGACAGGGACGGGTCAGCCCCAGCATTTT
cdr3_aa: CASSPYQTGTGQPQHF
v_call: TRBV2
j_call: TRBJ1-5
clone_size: once
d_call: TRBD1

cdr3_nt: TGCGCCAGCAGCTTGGGACTAGCGGGCTTTAATAATGAGCAGTTCTTC
cdr3_aa: CASSLGLAGFNNEQFF
v_call: TRBV5-1
j_call: TRBJ2-1
clone_size: .
d_call: TRBD2

cdr3_nt: TGTGCCAGCACCCGAAGCGGGACAAGTGTCACAGATACGCAGTATTTT
cdr3_aa: CASTRSGTSVTDTQYF
v_call: TRBV9
j_call: TRBJ2-3
clone_size: once
d_call: .

cdr3_nt: TGTGCCAGCAGCTTAGTACTGCTCACCGGGGAGCTGTTTTTT
cdr3_aa: CASSLVLLTGELFF
v_call: TRBV11-3
j_call: TRBJ2-2
clone_size: .
d_call: .

cdr3_nt: TGCAGCGTTGAAACGACAGGGGGCACTGAAGCTTTCTTT
cdr3_aa: CSVETTGGTEAFF
v_call: TRBV29-1
j_call: TRBJ1-1
clone_size: .
d_call: TRBD1

cdr3_nt: TGTGCCAGCAGTCCCTCGGGGAACCACTATGGCTACACCTTC
cdr3_aa: CASSPSGNHYGYTF
v_call: TRBV6-5
j_call: TRBJ1-2
clone_size: .
d_call: .

cdr3_nt: TGTGCCACCAGCAGAGATGCGGGATACGAGCAGTACTTC
cdr3_aa: CATSRDAGYEQYF
v_call: TRBV15
j_call: TRBJ2-7
clone_size: .
d_call: .

cdr3_nt: TGTGCCAGCAGCGTCCAGGACAGGGGAATCAGCGAGCAGTACTTC
cdr3_aa: CASSVQDRGISEQYF
v_call: TRBV9
j_call: TRBJ2-7
clone_size: .
d_call: TRBD1

cdr3_nt: TGTGCCAGCAGCCCTCTCGCAGGCCCCTACGAGCAGTACTTC
cdr3_aa: CASSPLAGPYEQYF
v_call: TRBV11-3
j_call: TRBJ2-7
clone_size: .
d_call: .

cdr3_nt: TGTGCCAGCAGCGCGGGACAGGGGTTTTTGGGCATTCAGTACTTC
cdr3_aa: CASSAGQGFLGIQYF
v_call: TRBV6-5
j_call: TRBJ2-4
clone_size: once
d_call: TRBD1

cdr3_nt: TGTGCCAGCAGGACGGTAGACATGACTGAAGCTTTCTTT
cdr3_aa: CASRTVDMTEAFF
v_call: TRBV6-4
j_call: TRBJ1-1
clone_size: .
d_call: .